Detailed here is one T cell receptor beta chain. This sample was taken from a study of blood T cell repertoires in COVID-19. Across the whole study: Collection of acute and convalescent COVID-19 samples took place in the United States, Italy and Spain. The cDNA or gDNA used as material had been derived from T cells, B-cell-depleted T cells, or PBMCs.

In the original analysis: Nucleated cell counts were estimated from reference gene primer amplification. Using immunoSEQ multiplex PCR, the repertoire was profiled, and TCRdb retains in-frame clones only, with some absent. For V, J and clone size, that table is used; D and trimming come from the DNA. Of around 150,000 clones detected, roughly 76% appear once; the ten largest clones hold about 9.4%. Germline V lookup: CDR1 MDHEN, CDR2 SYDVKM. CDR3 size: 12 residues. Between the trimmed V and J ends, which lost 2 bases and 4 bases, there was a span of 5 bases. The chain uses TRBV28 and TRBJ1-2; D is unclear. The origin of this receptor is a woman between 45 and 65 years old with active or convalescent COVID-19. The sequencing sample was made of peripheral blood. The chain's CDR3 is CASSLNRYGYTF. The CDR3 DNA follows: TGTGCCAGCAGTTTAAATCGCTATGGCTACACCTTC.